This is a list of T cell receptor beta chains from one sample in a study of identical twins. Each CDR3 protein is one row after TCRdb ran MiXCR on the 5' RACE reads. The sample lists about 700,000 distinct CDR3 sequences; approximately 9% were seen once. Separately, the same data were catalogued under a study of yellow fever vaccine responses in identical twins.

The sample taken for sequencing was PBMCs. The receptors come from a woman aged 18-35 years in good health. The CDR3 runs from the conserved cysteine through the conserved F or W. A D gene is named only where the DNA matches it firmly. The listing skips clone size in some rows; elsewhere it reads once, few, many or a size class.

NA TRBJ2-7 TRBD2 TRBV29-1 TGCAGCGTTGGGGCCCTAGCGGGACCCTACGAGCAGTACTTC CSVGALAGPYEQYF
few TRBJ2-7 NA TRBV7-3 TGTGCCAGCTCTCGGCAGGACCGCGTCGAGCAGTACTTC CASSRQDRVEQYF
NA TRBJ2-1 NA TRBV7-2 TGTGCCAGCAGCTTAGTCCTAGCGAGCTCCTACAATGAGCAGTTCTTC CASSLVLASSYNEQFF
NA TRBJ2-1 NA TRBV2 TGTGCCAGCACGCTGGTCGGGGGTTCAAACTACAATGAGCAGTTCTTC CASTLVGGSNYNEQFF
few TRBJ2-7 NA TRBV20-1 TGCAGTGCTAGAAGCGGCTACGACGAGCAGTACTTC CSARSGYDEQYF
many TRBJ1-5 TRBD1 TRBV5-1 TGCGCCAGCAGCTTTACAGGGGGGAATCAGCCCCAGCATTTT CASSFTGGNQPQHF
few TRBJ2-7 NA TRBV28 TGTGCCACCCGACAGGGAGGATACGAGCAGTACTTC CATRQGGYEQYF
few TRBJ1-1 NA TRBV5-4 TGTGCCAGCAGCTTTTCAGGGGCGGCTGAAGCTTTCTTT CASSFSGAAEAFF
few TRBJ2-2 NA TRBV5-1 TGCGCCAGCAGCCGAGGGGATCCCACCGGGGAGCTGTTTTTT CASSRGDPTGELFF
few TRBJ2-7 TRBD1 TRBV3-1 TGTGCCAGCAGCCAAGTCAGGGGGCCGTACGAGCAGTACTTC CASSQVRGPYEQYF
few TRBJ2-5 TRBD2 TRBV29-1 TGCAGCGTTGGAGGCGCGGGGGACCCCAGGTCGACCCAGTACTTC CSVGGAGDPRSTQYF
many TRBJ2-1 TRBD2 TRBV20-1 TGCAGTGCTAGAGATTTACTAGCGGCCCTTCGGGGCAATGAGCAGTTCTTC CSARDLLAALRGNEQFF
NA TRBJ2-1 TRBD2 TRBV7-9 TGTGCCAGCAGCTTCCCGCGGGAGGGCCACCCCAATGAGCAGTTCTTC CASSFPREGHPNEQFF
few TRBJ2-5 NA TRBV3-1 TGTGCCAGCAGCCCCGCCCGGGCTAGTAAGTTACGGGAGACCCAGTACTTC CASSPARASKLRETQYF
NA TRBJ2-7 TRBD1 TRBV6-1 TGTGCCAGCAGTGACACGGGACAGGGCTCCTACGAGCAGTACTTC CASSDTGQGSYEQYF
NA TRBJ2-2 TRBD2 TRBV7-8 TGTGCCAGCAGCTTAGGACTAGCGGGAGATTGGTACACCGGGGAGCTGTTTTTT CASSLGLAGDWYTGELFF
many TRBJ2-2 NA TRBV7-9 TGTGCCAGCAGCTTATCTGACGCCGGGGAGCTGTTTTTT CASSLSDAGELFF
many TRBJ2-3 NA TRBV29-1 TGCAGCGTTGAGTCAGGGAACACAGATACGCAGTATTTT CSVESGNTDTQYF
NA TRBJ2-7 TRBD2 TRBV6-2/TRBV6-3 TGTGCCAGCAGTCCGGGACTAGCGGGATTCACCTACGAGCAGTACTTC CASSPGLAGFTYEQYF
few TRBJ1-5 NA TRBV29-1 TGCAGCGTCTGGGGACCAAGTGGCCAGCATTTT CSVWGPSGQHF
NA TRBJ2-7 NA TRBV2 TGTGCCAGCGGTTTGCTGTGGTCCTACGAGCAGTACTTC CASGLLWSYEQYF
many TRBJ2-1 NA TRBV7-3 TGTGCCAGCAGCTTAATAAAGCCAGGAGGATACAATGAGCAGTTCTTC CASSLIKPGGYNEQFF
many TRBJ2-3 TRBD1 TRBV12-3/TRBV12-4 TGTGCCAGCAGCTTGAGGGGGCTGGTGCAGTATTTT CASSLRGLVQYF
many TRBJ1-1 TRBD1 TRBV3-1 TGTGCCAGCAGCCCCCCGAGACAGGGGGCGTGGGACACTGAAGCTTTCTTT CASSPPRQGAWDTEAFF
few TRBJ2-5 NA TRBV7-8 TGTGCCAGCAGCTTAAACGGGTACCAAGAGACCCAGTACTTC CASSLNGYQETQYF
many TRBJ2-1 TRBD2 TRBV20-1 TGCAGTGCTAGAGCCCCATCTAGCGGGGGTAGCCCCAATGAGCAGTTCTTC CSARAPSSGGSPNEQFF
many TRBJ1-5 NA TRBV6-1 TGTGCCAGCAACCCATCAGGGGCTAGCAATCAGCCCCAGCATTTT CASNPSGASNQPQHF
NA TRBJ2-5 NA TRBV29-1 TGCAGCGCCGGGCGGGGCCAAGAGACCCAGTACTTC CSAGRGQETQYF
few TRBJ1-1 NA TRBV7-9 TGTGCCGGCCGACCCCCGGCTAACACTGAAGCTTTCTTT CAGRPPANTEAFF
NA TRBJ2-1 NA TRBV29-1 TGCAGCGTTGTGGGGACTCCGCGGGGGCTCAATGAGCAGTTCTTC CSVVGTPRGLNEQFF
many TRBJ2-7 NA TRBV7-9 TGTGCCAGCAGCTTAGCTACAGGGAACGAGCAGTACTTC CASSLATGNEQYF
few TRBJ1-3 NA TRBV9 TGTGCCAGCAGCGCAACCCCAATTCCCCTAACAAACACCATATATTTT CASSATPIPLTNTIYF
many TRBJ1-2 TRBD1 TRBV27 TGTGCCAGCAGTCCGACACCGGACAGGGGTTATGGCTACACCTTC CASSPTPDRGYGYTF
many TRBJ2-7 NA TRBV15 TGTGCCACCAGCAGAGTAGCGGCTGCCTACGAGCAGTACTTC CATSRVAAAYEQYF
few TRBJ1-2 NA TRBV19 TGTGCCAGTAGTCCCACCGGGACTCGCACCGGCTACACCTTC CASSPTGTRTGYTF
many TRBJ2-7 NA TRBV11-2 TGTGCCAGCAGCTTTCATCCAGGGCTCTCCTACGAGCAGTACTTC CASSFHPGLSYEQYF
few TRBJ2-3 NA TRBV5-1 TGCGCCAGCAGCTGGGCGTTAGGAGATACGCAGTATTTT CASSWALGDTQYF
few TRBJ2-2 TRBD1 TRBV20-1 TGCAGTGCTAGAGATTATGAGGGGGCAACGGGCGGGGAGCTGTTTTTT CSARDYEGATGGELFF
NA TRBJ1-4 NA TRBV21-1 TGTGCCAGCAGCGTAAGCAAAAATTGGTTCCCGACAGCGTTGAATGAAAAACTGTTTTTT CASSVSKNWFPTALNEKLFF
few TRBJ2-7 NA TRBV2 TGTGCCAGCCATAGGAGAGGCTCCTACGAGCAGTACTTC CASHRRGSYEQYF
many TRBJ1-2 NA TRBV29-1 TGCAGCGTTGAGTACAATGGCTACACCTTC CSVEYNGYTF
few TRBJ2-1 TRBD2 TRBV28 TGTGCCAGCAAGACTAGCGGTTTCTACAATGAGCAGTTCTTC CASKTSGFYNEQFF
few TRBJ2-1 TRBD2 TRBV24-1 TGTGCCACCAGTGATTCTCCGGGACTAGCGGAGTATGAGCAGTTCTTC CATSDSPGLAEYEQFF
few TRBJ2-7 TRBD1 TRBV25-1 TGTGCCACTTCACCGCGTGGGGACAGGGGGCGTCTAGCGGGAGATGGGGAAAACTACGAGCAGTACTTC CATSPRGDRGRLAGDGENYEQYF
few TRBJ2-3 TRBD2 TRBV4-1 TGCGCCAGCAGCCAACCAGCGGGGGGGGTAGATACGCAGTATTTT CASSQPAGGVDTQYF
few TRBJ2-7 NA TRBV12-3/TRBV12-4 TGTGCCAGCAGTTACGACGACGGTTACGAGCAGTACTTC CASSYDDGYEQYF
NA TRBJ2-3 NA TRBV20-1 TGCAGTGTTTCACAGGGAGGCGATGATACGCAGTATTTT CSVSQGGDDTQYF
NA TRBJ2-1 TRBD2 TRBV4-3 TGCGCCAGCAGCCCCATACTGACTAGCGGGGGGAACAATGAGCAGTTCTTC CASSPILTSGGNNEQFF
NA TRBJ2-2 TRBD2 TRBV5-1 TGCGCCAGCAGTTCCGGACTAGCGGGGGGACCCACCGGGGAGCTGTTTTTT CASSSGLAGGPTGELFF
many TRBJ2-2 TRBD2 TRBV24-1 TGTGCCACCAGCGGGGGGGGACTTACCGGGGAGCTGTTTTTT CATSGGGLTGELFF
few TRBJ1-5 TRBD1 TRBV7-9 TGTGCCAGCAGCTTACAGGGGGCCCCCCAGCATTTT CASSLQGAPQHF
many TRBJ2-7 NA TRBV29-1 TGCAGCGTTGAAGATACGGCCTACGAGCAGTACTTC CSVEDTAYEQYF